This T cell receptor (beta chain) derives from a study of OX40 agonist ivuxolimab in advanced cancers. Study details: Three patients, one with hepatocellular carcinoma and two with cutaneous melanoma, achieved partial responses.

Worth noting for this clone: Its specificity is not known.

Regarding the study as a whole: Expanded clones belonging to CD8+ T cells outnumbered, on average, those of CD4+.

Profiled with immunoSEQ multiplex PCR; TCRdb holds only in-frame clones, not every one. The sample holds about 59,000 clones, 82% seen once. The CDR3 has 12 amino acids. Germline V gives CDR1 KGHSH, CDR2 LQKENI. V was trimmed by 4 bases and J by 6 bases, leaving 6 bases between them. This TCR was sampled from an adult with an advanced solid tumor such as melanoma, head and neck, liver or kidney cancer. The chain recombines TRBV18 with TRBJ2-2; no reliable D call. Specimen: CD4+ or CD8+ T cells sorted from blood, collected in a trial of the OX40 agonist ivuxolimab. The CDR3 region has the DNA TGTGCCAGCTCACAACCGGCCGGGGAGCTGTTTTTT. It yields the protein CASSQPAGELFF.